Listed below are T cell receptor beta chains from one sample, sequenced in a study of T cells in Graves' hyperthyroidism and ophthalmopathy. TCRdb re-called the multiplex PCR reads through MiXCR, storing one row per CDR3 protein. Of roughly 710,000 distinct CDR3 sequences listed, 30% to 40% are singletons. The sequenced sample was blood. Every receptor here comes from a woman in her thirties or forties with Graves' hyperthyroidism. Both conserved end residues are part of each CDR3. A D gene is named only where the DNA matches it firmly. Size is omitted from some rows. Given values are once, few, many or a class for expanded clones.

v_gene: TRBV5-4; abundance: few; d_gene: NA; j_gene: TRBJ1-2; CDR3nt: TGTGCCAGCAGCTTTGACAGGCTGACGGGCGGCTACACCTTC; CDR3aa: CASSFDRLTGGYTF
v_gene: TRBV4-3; abundance: NA; d_gene: NA; j_gene: TRBJ1-5; CDR3nt: TGCGCCAGCAGCCAAGATACAGCCGGGGACAAACCCCAGCATTTT; CDR3aa: CASSQDTAGDKPQHF
v_gene: TRBV11-2; abundance: many; d_gene: NA; j_gene: TRBJ1-2; CDR3nt: TGTGCCAGCAGCTTAGATGACTATGGCTACACCTTC; CDR3aa: CASSLDDYGYTF
v_gene: TRBV12-3/TRBV12-4; abundance: many; d_gene: NA; j_gene: TRBJ1-2; CDR3nt: TGTGCCAGCAGTCCGGACAGTTTGAGCCATGGCTACACCTTC; CDR3aa: CASSPDSLSHGYTF
v_gene: TRBV11-2; abundance: many; d_gene: TRBD2; j_gene: TRBJ2-5; CDR3nt: TGTGCCAGCAGCCCCGTAACGGGAGGGTTAGAGACCCAGTACTTC; CDR3aa: CASSPVTGGLETQYF
v_gene: TRBV12-3/TRBV12-4; abundance: many; d_gene: NA; j_gene: TRBJ1-2; CDR3nt: TGTGCCAGCAGGGCGGACAGACCAGACTATGGCTACACCTTC; CDR3aa: CASRADRPDYGYTF
v_gene: TRBV7-3; abundance: NA; d_gene: NA; j_gene: TRBJ2-3; CDR3nt: TGTGCCAGCAGTTTAAACTTTGGTACCGCTAGCACAGATACGCAGTATTTT; CDR3aa: CASSLNFGTASTDTQYF
v_gene: TRBV10-2; abundance: once; d_gene: TRBD2; j_gene: TRBJ2-3; CDR3nt: TGCGCCACCCCGGAAGGGCTAGCGGGGGGCCGCACAGATACGCAGTATTTT; CDR3aa: CATPEGLAGGRTDTQYF
v_gene: TRBV10-3; abundance: many; d_gene: NA; j_gene: TRBJ2-7; CDR3nt: TGTGCCATCAGCCGGGACTCCTGGAGCTCCTACGAGCAGTACTTC; CDR3aa: CAISRDSWSSYEQYF
v_gene: TRBV16; abundance: NA; d_gene: NA; j_gene: TRBJ1-1; CDR3nt: TGTGCCAGCAGCCCGTTTGGACTTACCATGGAAGCTTTCTTT; CDR3aa: CASSPFGLTMEAFF
v_gene: TRBV15; abundance: once; d_gene: TRBD1; j_gene: TRBJ1-2; CDR3nt: TGTGCCACCAGCAGTTACCGGGACAGTTACTATGGCTACACCTTC; CDR3aa: CATSSYRDSYYGYTF
v_gene: TRBV7-8; abundance: NA; d_gene: TRBD1; j_gene: TRBJ2-2; CDR3nt: TGTGCCAGCAGCACGAGGACAGGGTCCACCGGGGAGCTGTTTTTT; CDR3aa: CASSTRTGSTGELFF
v_gene: TRBV10-3; abundance: NA; d_gene: NA; j_gene: TRBJ2-3; CDR3nt: TGTGCCATCAGTGAGGAGGAGCGATGGACGCAGTATTTT; CDR3aa: CAISEEERWTQYF
v_gene: TRBV19; abundance: many; d_gene: NA; j_gene: TRBJ1-5; CDR3nt: TGTGCCAGTAGACTCTGGGGCAATCAGCCCCAGCATTTT; CDR3aa: CASRLWGNQPQHF
v_gene: TRBV6-5; abundance: once; d_gene: TRBD2; j_gene: TRBJ2-5; CDR3nt: TGTGCCAGCAGTTACGAGCGGGAGGGCCAGGAGACCCAGTACTTC; CDR3aa: CASSYEREGQETQYF
v_gene: TRBV10-3; abundance: NA; d_gene: TRBD1; j_gene: TRBJ2-5; CDR3nt: TGTGCCAGTAGTATTGTTACAGGGGTCTGGACAGAGACCCAGTACTTC; CDR3aa: CASSIVTGVWTETQYF
v_gene: TRBV9; abundance: few; d_gene: NA; j_gene: TRBJ2-7; CDR3nt: TGTGCCAGCAGCGTAGCCCTGGGTGCTGGGCGCTATCCAGGGGAGCAGTACTTC; CDR3aa: CASSVALGAGRYPGEQYF
v_gene: TRBV19; abundance: many; d_gene: TRBD2; j_gene: TRBJ2-5; CDR3nt: TGTGCCAGCAGTATAGCGGGAGCGAGTACGGAGACCCAGTACTTC; CDR3aa: CASSIAGASTETQYF
v_gene: TRBV7-9; abundance: NA; d_gene: TRBD2; j_gene: TRBJ2-5; CDR3nt: TGTGCCAGCAGCGGGAGTAGCGGGAGTGAGACCCAGTACTTC; CDR3aa: CASSGSSGSETQYF
v_gene: TRBV29-1; abundance: NA; d_gene: TRBD1; j_gene: TRBJ2-7; CDR3nt: TGCAGCGCGACGCAGGGGGAGACCTACGAGCAGTACTTC; CDR3aa: CSATQGETYEQYF